This entry concerns a single T cell receptor beta chain. This CDR3 contains 11 residues. V shed 6 bases and J shed 5 bases, with 7 bases lying between them. Germline V gene lookup returns CDR1 MGHDK and CDR2 SYGVNS. The data belong to a study of STAT5B mutations in CD4+ large granular lymphocyte leukemia. Libraries were prepared by immunoSEQ multiplex PCR; TCRdb keeps only in-frame clonotypes and omits some of them. Of roughly 32,000 clones in the sample, less than 90% were seen once. The sample comprised CD4+ T cells from blood buffy coats. This chain connects TRBV25-1 to TRBJ2-5; possibly TRBD2 for D (6 bases). The receptor comes from a human donor in good health. Written as DNA, the CDR3 is TGTGCCAGCAGGGAGGGGGAGACCCAGTACTTC. Its protein is CASREGETQYF. Looking up the rest from reference TRBV25-1 and TRBJ2-5 gives the full variable domain: EADIYQTPRYLVIGTGKKITLECSQTMGHDKMYWYQQDPGMELHLIHYSYGVNSTEKGDLSSESTVSRIRTEHFPLTLESARPSHTSQYLCASREGETQYFGPGTRLLVL.